The 19 T cell receptor beta chains given below trace back to one sample, sequenced in a study of cytomegalovirus exposure and HLA in healthy donors. Researchers ran the PCR with 60 Vbeta and 13 Jbeta primers. Only in-frame clones appear in the TCRdb table, and some are missing; sequencing was by immunoSEQ multiplex PCR. The repertoire holds fewer than 300,000 clones, 80% seen once, with more than 0.3% in the top ten. The sequencing sample was made of PBMCs. These receptors originate from a girl aged 2-10 years in good health and CMV-seronegative.

This chain links TRBV7-7 with TRBJ2-1; 12 bases map to TRBD2. The CDR3 length is 16 residues. V shed 2 bases, J shed 4 bases, and the junction held 3 bases outside the gene matches. Germline CDR1 reads SSHAT; CDR2 reads FNYEAQ (reference sequence). CDR3 nucleotides: TGTGCCAGCAGCTTAAGGACTAGCGGGGAATACAATGAGCAGTTCTTC. The encoded protein is CASSLRTSGEYNEQFF.

This clone was detected once. The chain has TRBV5-1 and TRBJ2-5; 12 positions agree with TRBD1. The CDR3 has 15 amino acids. The ends lost 4 bases at V and 4 bases at J; junction bases unmatched: 5. Germline V lookup: CDR1 SGHRS, CDR2 YFSETQ. The CDR3 loop is CASSTGQGARETQYF. In DNA, the CDR3 is TGCGCCAGCAGCACGGGACAGGGGGCGCGAGAGACCCAGTACTTC. Together with reference TRBV5-1 and TRBJ2-5, the CDR3 gives the full variable domain: KAGVTQTPRYLIKTRGQQVTLSCSPISGHRSVSWYQQTPGQGLQFLFEYFSETQRNKGNFPGRFSGRQFSNSRSEMNVSTLELGDSALYLCASSTGQGARETQYFGPGTRLLVL.

The gene calls are TRBV4-1 and TRBJ1-5; D unclear. V was shortened by 1 base and J by 7 bases, with 11 bases between the two germline ends. This CDR3 comprises 14 residues. CDR1 is MGHRA and CDR2 is YSYEKL in the germline V gene. As DNA, the CDR3 is TGCGCCAGCAGCCAAGGCTGGAGTGACCAGCCCCAGCATTTT. Translating it yields CASSQGWSDQPQHF.

The chain carries TRBV6-4 and TRBJ1-4; a weak D match, TRBD1 (5 bases). This CDR3 contains 15 residues. The germline V gene has CDR1 MRHNA and CDR2 SNTAGT. Trimming left V 0 bases short and J 4 bases short, with 9 bases between. The CDR3 nucleotides read TGTGCCAGCAGTGACTCGGTACAGGTTAATGAAAAACTGTTTTTT. It translates to CASSDSVQVNEKLFF.

J is TRBJ1-1 and V is TRBV5-1, with TRBD1 as a possible D gene (5 bases). The CDR3 totals 14 residues. Germline V CDR1 and CDR2: SGHRS, YFSETQ. Trimming left V 4 bases short and J 2 bases short, with 12 bases between. The CDR3 is CASSPSTGNTEAFF. The CDR3 coding sequence is TGCGCCAGCAGCCCCTCAACAGGAAACACTGAAGCTTTCTTT.

The CDR3 loop is CAVPDFPYGYTF. DNA for the CDR3: TGTGCCGTACCAGATTTCCCCTATGGCTACACCTTC. The chain combines TRBV30 with TRBJ1-2; D is unclear. V dropped 8 bases and J dropped 4 bases, with 14 bases sitting between them. From germline, CDR1 is GTSNPN and CDR2 SVGIG (reference sequence). This CDR3 is built from 12 residues.

The V gene is TRBV28, the J gene TRBJ2-7; 9 bases map to TRBD1. V dropped 4 bases and J dropped 2; count of bases not matched to a gene: 6. In germline, CDR1 is MDHEN, CDR2 SYDVKM. The CDR3 loop spans 15 amino acids. DNA of the CDR3: TGTGCCAGCAGTTCCGGGACAGGGAGGACCTACGAGCAGTACTTC. This codes for CASSSGTGRTYEQYF.

The gene calls are TRBV7-2 and TRBJ2-1; 8 bases line up with TRBD1. V dropped 5 bases and J dropped 10; count of bases not matched to a gene: 10. Per the germline V gene, CDR1 is SGHTA and CDR2 is FQGNSA. The CDR3 length is 14 residues. CDR3 amino acids: CASSTRTGFEEQFF. CDR3 DNA: TGTGCCAGCAGCACCCGGACAGGGTTCGAAGAGCAGTTCTTC.

V is TRBV7-7 and J is TRBJ2-7, with 9 bases lining up with TRBD1. Losses at the gene ends were 1 base for V and 3 bases for J; bases not matched to a gene: 10. This CDR3 has 17 amino acids. Germline V lookup: CDR1 SSHAT, CDR2 FNYEAQ (reference sequence). CDR3 in amino acids: CASSLGGTGYTIYEQYF. CDR3 DNA: TGTGCCAGCAGCTTAGGGGGGACAGGGTATACCATCTACGAGCAGTACTTC.

V is TRBV7-3 and J is TRBJ2-1; perhaps TRBD1 as D (6 bases). The V gene's germline CDR1 is SGHTA and CDR2 FQGTGA. This CDR3 comprises 12 residues. V was pared by 1 base and J by 10 bases, with 8 bases between. The CDR3 sequence: CASSLIRGEQFF. The CDR3 DNA reads as TGTGCCAGCAGCTTAATTAGGGGGGAGCAGTTCTTC.

The genes are TRBV25-1 and TRBJ1-4, with a weak D call TRBD1 (6 bases). The CDR3 runs to 15 residues. Germline CDR1 and CDR2: MGHDK and SYGVNS. V was trimmed by 0 bases and J by 4 bases, leaving 9 bases between them. CDR3 coding DNA: TGTGCCAGCAGTGAATATACAGGGTATAATGAAAAACTGTTTTTT. Amino acids: CASSEYTGYNEKLFF.

The genes are TRBV15 and TRBJ1-2; 11 nucleotides align to TRBD1. Germline V gene sequence: CDR1 LNHNV, CDR2 YYDKDF (reference sequence). CDR3 length: 16 amino acids. After removal of 5 bases from V and 5 bases from J, the junction contained 10 bases not matched to a gene. This chain's CDR3 is CATSAGDRGYLYGYTF. CDR3 sequence (DNA): TGTGCCACCAGCGCAGGGGACAGGGGGTATTTATATGGCTACACCTTC.

The chain links TRBV11-2 to TRBJ1-3; the match to TRBD1 covers 7 bases. The CDR3 runs 19 residues. The V segment lost 0 bases and the J segment 4 bases; nucleotides outside the gene matches: 15. The germline V gene encodes CDR1 SGHAT and CDR2 FQNNGV. The CDR3 here is CASSLEAIQGPQGGNTIYF. In nucleotides, the CDR3 is TGTGCCAGCAGCTTAGAGGCGATACAGGGGCCTCAGGGAGGAAACACCATATATTTT.

The chain employs TRBV7-6 and TRBJ2-5; a weak D match, TRBD1 (6 bases). Germline V gene sequence: CDR1 SGHVS, CDR2 FNYEAQ. The V and J ends lost 5 bases and 9 bases respectively, with 16 bases between them. This CDR3 has 13 amino acids. DNA of the CDR3: TGTGCCAGCAGCACGTCAGGGGTGGAGGCCCAGTACTTC. Translating it yields CASSTSGVEAQYF.

This clone was picked up one time. This chain links TRBV27 with TRBJ2-7; a weak D match, TRBD2 (5 bases). Looked up from germline, CDR1 is MNHEY and CDR2 is SMNVEV (reference sequence). Trimming stripped 2 bases from V and 6 bases from J, with 17 bases between. The CDR3 spans 15 residues. The CDR3 DNA reads as TGTGCCAGCAGTTTACGGGGTACCCCAAACCTCGAGCAGTACTTC. As protein: CASSLRGTPNLEQYF.

The chain employs TRBV2 and TRBJ1-5; D not certain. The CDR3 totals 13 residues. CDR1 and CDR2 (germline): SNHLY, FYNNEI. V dropped 1 base and J dropped 7 bases, with 8 bases sitting between them. The CDR3 sequence: CASSEGSFQPQHF. The CDR3 nucleotides read TGTGCCAGCAGTGAAGGGAGCTTCCAGCCCCAGCATTTT.

V and J are TRBV7-6 and TRBJ2-4; 8 nucleotides agree with TRBD1. This CDR3 comprises 14 residues. After removal of 1 base from V and 7 bases from J, the junction contained 3 bases not matched to a gene. The germline CDR1 and CDR2 sequences are SGHVS and FNYEAQ. The CDR3 protein is CASSLGTGMNIQYF. Here the CDR3 DNA reads TGTGCCAGCAGCTTAGGGACAGGGATGAACATTCAGTACTTC.

This clone was observed a single time. This chain links TRBV28 with TRBJ2-7; possible D gene TRBD1, 6 bases. The CDR3 has 14 amino acids. With 6 bases removed from V and 5 bases from J, the gap between germline ends came to 17 bases. The V gene's germline CDR1 is MDHEN and CDR2 SYDVKM. The CDR3 is CASRPSGTIDEQYF. The CDR3 DNA is TGTGCCAGCAGACCTTCCGGGACAATAGACGAGCAGTACTTC.

This clone was recorded only once. The rearrangement joins TRBV19 to TRBJ2-3; 12 nucleotides align to TRBD2. The trim removed 4 bases at V and 4 bases at J, leaving 6 bases unmatched. The V gene's germline CDR1 is LNHDA and CDR2 SQIVND (reference sequence). This CDR3 comprises 16 residues. The CDR3 loop is CASSTRLAGVADTQYF. CDR3 nucleotides: TGTGCCAGTAGTACGAGACTAGCGGGAGTCGCAGATACGCAGTATTTT.